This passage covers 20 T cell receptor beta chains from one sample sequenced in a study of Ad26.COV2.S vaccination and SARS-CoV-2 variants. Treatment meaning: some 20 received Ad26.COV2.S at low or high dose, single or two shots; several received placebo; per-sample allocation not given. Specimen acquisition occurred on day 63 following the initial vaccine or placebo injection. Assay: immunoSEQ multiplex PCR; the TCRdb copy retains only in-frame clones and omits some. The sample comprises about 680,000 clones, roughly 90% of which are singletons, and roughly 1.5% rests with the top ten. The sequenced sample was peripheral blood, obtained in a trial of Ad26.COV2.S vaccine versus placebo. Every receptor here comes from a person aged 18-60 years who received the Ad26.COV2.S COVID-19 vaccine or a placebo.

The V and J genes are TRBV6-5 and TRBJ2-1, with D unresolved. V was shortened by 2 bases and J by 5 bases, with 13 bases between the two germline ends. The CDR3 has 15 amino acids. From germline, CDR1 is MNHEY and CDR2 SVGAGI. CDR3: CASSYRARMNNEQFF. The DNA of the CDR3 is TGTGCCAGCAGTTACCGGGCCAGGATGAACAATGAGCAGTTCTTC.

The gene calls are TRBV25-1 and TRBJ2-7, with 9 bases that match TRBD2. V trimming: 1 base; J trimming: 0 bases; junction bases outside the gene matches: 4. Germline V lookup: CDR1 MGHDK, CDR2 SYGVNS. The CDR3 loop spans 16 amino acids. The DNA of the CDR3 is TGTGCCAGCAGTGAATGGAAGCGGGGGGTCTCCTACGAGCAGTACTTC. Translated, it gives CASSEWKRGVSYEQYF.

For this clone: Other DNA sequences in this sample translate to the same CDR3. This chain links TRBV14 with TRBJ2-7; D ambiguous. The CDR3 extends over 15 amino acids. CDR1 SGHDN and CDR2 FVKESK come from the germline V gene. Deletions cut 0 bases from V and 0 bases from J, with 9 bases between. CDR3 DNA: TGTGCCAGCAGCCAAGATGTGGGGTCCTCCTACGAGCAGTACTTC. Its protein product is CASSQDVGSSYEQYF.

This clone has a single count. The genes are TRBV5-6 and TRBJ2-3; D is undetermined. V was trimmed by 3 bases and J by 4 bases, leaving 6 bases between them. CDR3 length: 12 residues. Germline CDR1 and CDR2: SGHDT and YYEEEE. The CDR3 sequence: CASSYWADTQYF. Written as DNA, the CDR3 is TGTGCCAGCAGCTACTGGGCAGATACGCAGTATTTT.

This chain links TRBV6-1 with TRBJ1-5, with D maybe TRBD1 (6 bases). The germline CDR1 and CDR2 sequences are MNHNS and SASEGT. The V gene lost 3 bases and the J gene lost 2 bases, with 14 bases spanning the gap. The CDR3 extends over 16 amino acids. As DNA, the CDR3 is TGTGCCAGCAGTGAGGGGGCAGGGATCGGCAATCAGCCCCAGCATTTT. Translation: CASSEGAGIGNQPQHF.

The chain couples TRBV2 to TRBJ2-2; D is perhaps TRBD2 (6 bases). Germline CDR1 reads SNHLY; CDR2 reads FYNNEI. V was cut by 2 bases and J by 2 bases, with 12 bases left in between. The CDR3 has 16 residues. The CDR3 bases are TGTGCCAGCAGTGAACGTGCTAGCGAAAACACCGGGGAGCTGTTTTTT. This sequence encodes CASSERASENTGELFF.

The CDR3 DNA is TGCGCCAGCAGCGTCGGGACATCTAGCAATCAGCCCCAGCATTTT. Its protein is CASSVGTSSNQPQHF. This rearrangement joins TRBV5-1 to TRBJ1-5; D may be TRBD1 (6 bases). CDR3 length: 15 residues. Trimming left V 4 bases short and J 0 bases short, with 11 bases between. Germline V gives CDR1 SGHRS, CDR2 YFSETQ.

This CDR3 is CASSTGIYGYTF. DNA for the CDR3: TGTGCCAGCTCAACAGGGATATATGGCTACACCTTC. V is TRBV12-3 or TRBV12-4 and J is TRBJ1-2; TRBD1 is a possible D gene (6 bases). The V and J ends lost 8 bases and 5 bases respectively, with 12 bases between them. The CDR3 has 12 residues.

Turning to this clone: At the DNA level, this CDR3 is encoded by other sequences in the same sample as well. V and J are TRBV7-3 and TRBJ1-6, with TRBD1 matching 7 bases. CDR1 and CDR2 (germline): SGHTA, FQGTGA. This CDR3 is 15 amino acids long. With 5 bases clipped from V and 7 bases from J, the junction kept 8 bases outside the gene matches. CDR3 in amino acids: CASSLTGQANSPLHF. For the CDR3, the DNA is TGTGCCAGCAGCCTTACTGGACAGGCCAATTCACCCCTCCACTTT.

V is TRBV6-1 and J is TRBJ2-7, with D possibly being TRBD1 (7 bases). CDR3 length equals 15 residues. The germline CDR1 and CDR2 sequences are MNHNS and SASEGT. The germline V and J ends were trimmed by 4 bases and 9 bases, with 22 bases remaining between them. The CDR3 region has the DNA TGTGCCAGCAGTGTAGCCGGGACAGCCCTGGGGGGGCAGTACTTC. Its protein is CASSVAGTALGGQYF.

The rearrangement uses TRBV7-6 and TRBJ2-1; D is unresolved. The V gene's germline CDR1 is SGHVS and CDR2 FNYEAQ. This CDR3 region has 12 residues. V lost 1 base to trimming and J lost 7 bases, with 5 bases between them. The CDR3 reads CASSLGVNEQFF. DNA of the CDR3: TGTGCCAGCAGCTTAGGGGTTAATGAGCAGTTCTTC.

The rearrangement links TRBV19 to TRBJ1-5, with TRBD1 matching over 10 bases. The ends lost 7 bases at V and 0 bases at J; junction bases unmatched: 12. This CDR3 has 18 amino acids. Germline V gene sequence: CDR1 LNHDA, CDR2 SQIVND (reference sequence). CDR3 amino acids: CASTPGTGVGHSNQPQHF. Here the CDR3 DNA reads TGTGCCAGTACCCCTGGGACAGGGGTTGGTCATAGCAATCAGCCCCAGCATTTT.

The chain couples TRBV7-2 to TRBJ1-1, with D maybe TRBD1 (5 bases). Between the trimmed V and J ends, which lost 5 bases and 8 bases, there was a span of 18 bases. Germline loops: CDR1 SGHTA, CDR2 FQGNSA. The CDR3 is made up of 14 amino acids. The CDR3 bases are TGTGCCAGCAGCAAAGCGGTACAGGTTTCCGAAGCTTTCTTT. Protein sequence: CASSKAVQVSEAFF.

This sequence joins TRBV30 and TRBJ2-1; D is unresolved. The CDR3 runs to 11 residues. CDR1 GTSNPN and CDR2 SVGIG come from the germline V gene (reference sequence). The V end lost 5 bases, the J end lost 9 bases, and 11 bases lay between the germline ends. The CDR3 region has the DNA TGTGCCTGGGAGGACGGAAGTGAGCAGTTCTTC. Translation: CAWEDGSEQFF.

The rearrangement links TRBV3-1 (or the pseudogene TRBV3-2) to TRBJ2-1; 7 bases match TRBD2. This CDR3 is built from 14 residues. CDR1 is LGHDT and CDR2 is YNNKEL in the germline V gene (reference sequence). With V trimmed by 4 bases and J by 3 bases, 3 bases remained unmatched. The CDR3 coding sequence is TGTGCCAGCAGCCGTTGGGACTACTACAATGAGCAGTTCTTC. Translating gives CASSRWDYYNEQFF.

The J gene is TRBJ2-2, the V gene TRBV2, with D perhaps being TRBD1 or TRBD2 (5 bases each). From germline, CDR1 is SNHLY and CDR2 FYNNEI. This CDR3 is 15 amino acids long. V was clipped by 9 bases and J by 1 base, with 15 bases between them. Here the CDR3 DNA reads TGTGCCAGTTCACCGGGACCGCTGAACACCGGGGAGCTGTTTTTT. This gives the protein CASSPGPLNTGELFF.

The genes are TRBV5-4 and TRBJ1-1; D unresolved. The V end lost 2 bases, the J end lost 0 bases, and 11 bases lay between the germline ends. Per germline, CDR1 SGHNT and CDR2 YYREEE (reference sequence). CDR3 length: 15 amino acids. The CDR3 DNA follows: TGTGCCAGCAGCTTACGGGGAGGGATGAACACTGAAGCTTTCTTT. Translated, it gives CASSLRGGMNTEAFF.

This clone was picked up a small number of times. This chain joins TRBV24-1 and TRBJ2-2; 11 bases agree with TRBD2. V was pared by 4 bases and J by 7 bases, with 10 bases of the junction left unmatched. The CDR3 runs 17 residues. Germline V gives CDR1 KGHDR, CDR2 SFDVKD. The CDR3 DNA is TGTGCCACCAGTGACCCCGGACTAGCGGGCCGCCACGGGGAGCTGTTTTTT. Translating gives CATSDPGLAGRHGELFF.

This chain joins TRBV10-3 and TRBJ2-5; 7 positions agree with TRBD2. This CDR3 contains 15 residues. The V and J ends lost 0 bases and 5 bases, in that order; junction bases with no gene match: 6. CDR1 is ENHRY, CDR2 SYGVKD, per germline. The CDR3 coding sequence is TGTGCCATCAGTGAGTCTCGACGGGAGGAGGAGACCCAGTACTTC. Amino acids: CAISESRREEETQYF.

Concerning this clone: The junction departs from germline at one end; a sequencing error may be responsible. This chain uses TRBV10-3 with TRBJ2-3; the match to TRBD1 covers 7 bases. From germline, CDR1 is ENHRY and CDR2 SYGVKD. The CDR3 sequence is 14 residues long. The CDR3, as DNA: TGTGCCATCAGTGGGCTAGGGGGCACAAATACGCAGTATTTT. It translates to CAISGLGGTNTQYF.